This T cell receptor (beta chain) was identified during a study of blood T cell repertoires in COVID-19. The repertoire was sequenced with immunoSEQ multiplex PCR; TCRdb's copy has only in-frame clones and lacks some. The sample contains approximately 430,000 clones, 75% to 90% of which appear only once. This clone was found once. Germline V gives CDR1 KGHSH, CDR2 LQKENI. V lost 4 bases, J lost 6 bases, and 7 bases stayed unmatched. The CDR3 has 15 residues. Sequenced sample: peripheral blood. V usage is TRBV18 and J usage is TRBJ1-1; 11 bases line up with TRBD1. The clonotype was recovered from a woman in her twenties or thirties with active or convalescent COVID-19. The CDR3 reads CASSRGQGADAEAFF. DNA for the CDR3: TGTGCCAGCTCACGAGGACAGGGGGCAGACGCTGAAGCTTTCTTT.